This T cell receptor (beta chain) was observed in a study of long-term antiretroviral therapy in people with HIV. On the study more broadly: By about a decade, the earliest samples predate the 2015 immediate-ART recommendation. Study observations and caveats: Dominating the repertoire at all time points were the clones that expanded before ART. Diversity rose after ART but stayed below transplant donor controls.

A word on this clone: Its matching antigen is unknown.

Participants with HIV, all of them, were treated in the United States. An immunoSEQ assay, version v3.0, was performed at survey level. The repertoire was sequenced with immunoSEQ multiplex PCR; TCRdb's copy has only in-frame clones and lacks some. The sample records some 31,000 clones, 95% being singletons. Germline V gene sequence: CDR1 PRHDT, CDR2 FYEKMQ (reference sequence). The CDR3 is 14 residues long. Deletions cut 4 bases from V and 2 bases from J, with 11 bases between. The V gene is TRBV13, the J gene TRBJ1-2; no reliable D call. This clonotype was sampled from a man between 25 and 39 years old with HIV. Sample: unsorted PBMCs, taken 5.3 years after starting antiretroviral therapy. The CDR3 DNA sequence: TGTGCCAGCAGCTCCCGGGGAGGCAACTATGGCTACACCTTC. Its protein is CASSSRGGNYGYTF. Full variable domain (remainder filled in from reference TRBV13 and TRBJ1-2): AAGVIQSPRHLIKEKRETATLKCYPIPRHDTVYWYQQGPGQDPQFLISFYEKMQSDKGSIPDRFSAQQFSDYHSELNMSSLELGDSALYFCASSSRGGNYGYTFGSGTRLTVV.